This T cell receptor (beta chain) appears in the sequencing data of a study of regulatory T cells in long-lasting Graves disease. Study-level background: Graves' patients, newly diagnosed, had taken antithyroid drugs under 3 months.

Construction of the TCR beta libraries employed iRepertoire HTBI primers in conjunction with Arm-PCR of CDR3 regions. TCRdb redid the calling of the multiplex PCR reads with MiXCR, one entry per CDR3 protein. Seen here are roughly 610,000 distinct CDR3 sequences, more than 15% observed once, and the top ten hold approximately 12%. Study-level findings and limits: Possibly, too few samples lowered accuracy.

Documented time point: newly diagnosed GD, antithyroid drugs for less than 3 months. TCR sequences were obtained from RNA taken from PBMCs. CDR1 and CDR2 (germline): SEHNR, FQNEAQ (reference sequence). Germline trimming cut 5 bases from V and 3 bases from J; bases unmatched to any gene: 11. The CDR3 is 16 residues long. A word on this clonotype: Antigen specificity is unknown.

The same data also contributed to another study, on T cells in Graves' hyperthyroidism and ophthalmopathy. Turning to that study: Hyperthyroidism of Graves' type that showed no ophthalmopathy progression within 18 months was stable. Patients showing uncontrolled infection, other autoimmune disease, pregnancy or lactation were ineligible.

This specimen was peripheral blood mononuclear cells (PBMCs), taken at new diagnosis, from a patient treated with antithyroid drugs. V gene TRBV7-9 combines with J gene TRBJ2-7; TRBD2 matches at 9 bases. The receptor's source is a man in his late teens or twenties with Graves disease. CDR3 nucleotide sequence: TGTGCCAGCAGCCTGACAGGGACTAGCTGGAACTACGAGCAGTACTTC. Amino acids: CASSLTGTSWNYEQYF. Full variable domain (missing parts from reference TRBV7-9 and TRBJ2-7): DTGVSQNPRHKITKRGQNVTFRCDPISEHNRLYWYRQTLGQGPEFLTYFQNEAQLEKSRLLSDRFSAERPKGSFSTLEIQRTEQGDSAMYLCASSLTGTSWNYEQYFGPGTRLTVT.